This TCR beta chain was documented in a study of T cell changes during pregnancy in multiple sclerosis (dated by TCRdb to about 2019). About the full investigation: In women with multiple sclerosis, the researchers looked at how the T cell repertoire shifted as pregnancy progressed.

Concerning this clone itself: It lacks a known antigen. No much larger clonotype is one base removed from it; base qualities were not supplied.

V is cut by 0 bases and J by 5 bases, and the space between the germline ends is 4 bases. According to the germline V gene (reference sequence), CDR1 reads SEHNR and CDR2 reads FQNEAQ. Including the terminal cysteine and phenylalanine, the CDR3 comprises 12 residues. Only the CDR3 region is kept as DNA, spanning 36 bases read in frame from base 1. The library was made by the immunoSEQ multiplex PCR assay. The table was pulled from immuneACCESS by TCRdb, which kept in-frame rearrangements only. Such tables lose some clones; where checked, under half of the loss comes from unresolved V genes, and the rest has no known cause. This sample lists tens of thousands of clones; 85% to 90% were detected once. The ten largest account for less than 6% of the sample.

Sequencing was performed on peripheral blood from another person, used as feeder cells. The sequence joins TRBV7-9 to TRBJ2-5; confidence is insufficient to name the D gene. The TCR was taken from a human donor whose cells served as feeder cells for cultures in a pregnancy study. The bases read TGTGCCAGCAGCTTAGCGGTGGAGACCCAGTACTTC. This is translated as CASSLAVETQYF.